The 16 T cell receptor beta chains below were found in one sample sequenced in a study of blood T cell repertoires in COVID-19. The table came from immunoSEQ multiplex PCR; TCRdb's copy has only in-frame clones and leaves some out. Of around 150,000 clones in the sample, 80% are singletons; the top ten hold approximately 3%. The sequenced sample consisted of PBMCs or T cells enriched from blood (not recorded which). All receptors come from a woman aged 60-75 years who had recovered from COVID-19.

This clone was found once. The V call is TRBV24-1, the J call TRBJ1-1; 9 bases line up with TRBD1. This CDR3 is built from 14 residues. Germline V gives CDR1 KGHDR, CDR2 SFDVKD. V shed 3 bases and J 10 bases; nucleotides not matched to a gene: 8. The CDR3 DNA follows: TGTGCCACCAGTGATACCGGGACAGGGTTGGGAGCTTTCTTT. It codes for CATSDTGTGLGAFF.

The gene calls are TRBV5-1 and TRBJ2-3, with D tentatively TRBD1 (7 bases). V was pared by 5 bases and J by 0 bases, with 13 bases between. This CDR3 has 15 amino acids. From germline, CDR1 is SGHRS and CDR2 YFSETQ. The CDR3 bases are TGCGCCAGCAGGTCACAGGGGACTAGCACAGATACGCAGTATTTT. Protein sequence: CASRSQGTSTDTQYF.

The V and J genes are TRBV24-1 and TRBJ2-1; perhaps TRBD2 as D (5 bases). This CDR3 has 16 amino acids. Per the germline V gene, CDR1 is KGHDR and CDR2 is SFDVKD. Trimming cost V 4 bases and J 6 bases, with 18 bases left between them. In nucleotides, the CDR3 is TGTGCCACCAGTGACCCTATTTCGGGGTTAGGCAATGAGCAGTTCTTC. Translated: CATSDPISGLGNEQFF.

The gene calls are TRBV3-1 (or the pseudogene TRBV3-2) and TRBJ2-3; D is possibly TRBD2 (7 bases). This CDR3 has 15 amino acids. V gave up 0 bases and J gave up 7 bases, with 14 bases separating them. Germline values: CDR1 LGHDT, CDR2 YNNKEL (reference sequence). Here the CDR3 DNA reads TGTGCCAGCAGCCAAGAGGGGGGGCGGAGTAATACGCAGTATTTT. It translates to CASSQEGGRSNTQYF.

A note on this clone: Other nucleotide sequences in the sample specify the same CDR3. The chain carries TRBV5-5 and TRBJ1-4, with D possibly TRBD1 on 5 matching bases. This CDR3 region has 14 residues. From germline, CDR1 is SGHKS and CDR2 YYEKEE (reference sequence). Trimming shortened V by 5 bases and J by 5 bases, and 13 bases separated the two germline ends. The DNA of the CDR3 is TGTGCCAGCAGACCCGGGACTGCCAATGAAAAACTGTTTTTT. This encodes CASRPGTANEKLFF.

The J gene is TRBJ1-3, the V gene TRBV18, with 10 bases fitting TRBD1. CDR1 is KGHSH, CDR2 LQKENI, per germline. The J segment lost 4 bases and the V segment lost 3 bases, leaving 0 bases of the junction unmatched. There are 14 residues in the CDR3. The CDR3 bases are TGTGCCAGCTCACCGGGACAGGGGGGAAACACCATATATTTT. This codes for CASSPGQGGNTIYF.

The sample holds a few counts of this clone. This chain links TRBV7-2 with TRBJ2-1; TRBD2 agrees at 9 bases. The CDR3 spans 14 residues. Trimming took 5 bases from V and 4 from J; bases not matched to a gene: 3. From germline, CDR1 is SGHTA and CDR2 FQGNSA. The CDR3 protein is CASSPTSGYNEQFF. Written as DNA, the CDR3 is TGTGCCAGCAGCCCGACTAGCGGTTACAATGAGCAGTTCTTC.

This clone appeared once. One junction end does not reproduce the germline sequence, and a read error may be involved. This rearrangement joins TRBV27 to TRBJ1-2, with a tentative D call TRBD1 (6 bases). Germline V gene lookup returns CDR1 MNHEY and CDR2 SMNVEV (reference sequence). The CDR3 runs 14 residues. In nucleotides, the CDR3 is TGTGCCAGCAGCCGCGGACAGACATACTACGGCTACACCTTC. This encodes CASSRGQTYYGYTF.

CDR3: CASSPKTGTFTGGYTF. The CDR3 nucleotides read TGTGCCAGCTCACCCAAGACAGGGACCTTCACGGGTGGCTACACCTTC. The chain joins TRBV18 to TRBJ1-2; 7 bases line up with TRBD1. CDR3 length: 16 residues. V was pared by 3 bases and J by 7 bases, with 14 bases of the junction left unmatched. CDR1 and CDR2 from the germline V gene are KGHSH and LQKENI.

This chain joins TRBV4-1 and TRBJ1-2, with D tentatively TRBD1 (5 bases). CDR1 is MGHRA, CDR2 YSYEKL, per germline. V lost 6 bases and J 8 bases, leaving 19 bases between the germline ends. The CDR3 contains 14 residues. This chain's CDR3 is CASSPPGGGRGYTF. DNA for the CDR3: TGCGCCAGCAGTCCTCCCGGGGGGGGACGCGGCTACACCTTC.

V usage is TRBV19 and J usage is TRBJ2-2; D uncertain. CDR3 size: 14 residues. Trimming took off 6 bases at V and 3 bases at J, with 11 bases between the two ends. Germline V gene lookup returns CDR1 LNHDA and CDR2 SQIVND (reference sequence). This chain's CDR3 is CASRRGWYTGELFF. Here the CDR3 DNA reads TGTGCCAGTAGGCGAGGTTGGTACACCGGGGAGCTGTTTTTT. Based on the CDR3 plus reference TRBV19 and TRBJ2-2, the full variable domain is DGGITQSPKYLFRKEGQNVTLSCEQNLNHDAMYWYRQDPGQGLRLIYYSQIVNDFQKGDIAEGYSVSREKKESFPLTVTSAQKNPTAFYLCASRRGWYTGELFFGEGSRLTVL.

The chain links TRBV4-2 to TRBJ2-6, with 7 bases aligning to TRBD1. This CDR3 has 15 residues. With 2 bases clipped from V and 2 bases from J, the junction kept 0 bases outside the gene matches. Germline assignment: CDR1 LGHNA and CDR2 YNFKEQ. CDR3 region: CASSQQGAGANVLTF. The DNA for the CDR3 is TGTGCCAGCAGCCAACAGGGGGCTGGGGCCAACGTCCTGACTTTC.

The chain links TRBV7-4 to TRBJ1-1, with 7 bases lining up with TRBD1. The CDR3 spans 16 residues. Per germline, CDR1 SGHVT and CDR2 SQSDAQ. The V and J ends lost 1 base and 5 bases, in that order; junction bases with no gene match: 10. The CDR3 DNA follows: TGTGCCAGCAGCTTAGAGGGGGCGGTTATAGGGACTGAAGCTTTCTTT. Translation gives CASSLEGAVIGTEAFF.

The V and J genes are TRBV9 and TRBJ2-7; 11 positions agree with TRBD2. The CDR3 totals 16 residues. J lost 2 bases, V lost 4 bases, and 8 bases had no gene match. CDR1 is SGDLS, CDR2 YYNGEE, per germline. The CDR3 sequence: CASSPGGTSGTYEQYF. CDR3 bases: TGTGCCAGCAGCCCCGGGGGGACTAGCGGCACCTACGAGCAGTACTTC.

The rearrangement joins TRBV6-5 to TRBJ1-1, with 8 bases aligning to TRBD1. The V segment lost 5 bases and the J segment 7 bases; nucleotides outside the gene matches: 12. Germline V gives CDR1 MNHEY, CDR2 SVGAGI. This CDR3 spans 15 amino acids. Here the CDR3 reads CASSQLQGVLLEAFF. The CDR3 bases are TGTGCCAGCAGTCAACTACAGGGGGTACTTCTTGAAGCTTTCTTT.

CDR3 amino acids: CASSEQGLYGYTF. CDR3 in DNA: TGTGCCAGCAGTGAACAGGGCCTCTATGGCTACACCTTC. The chain is built from TRBV2 and TRBJ1-2, with D perhaps TRBD1 (5 bases). The CDR3 loop spans 13 amino acids. Trimming took off 2 bases at V and 4 bases at J, with 8 bases between the two ends. The germline V gene has CDR1 SNHLY and CDR2 FYNNEI.